Listed here are 19 T cell receptor beta chains from one sample, sequenced in a study of blood T cell repertoires in COVID-19. Measured with immunoSEQ multiplex PCR; TCRdb has only the in-frame clones, and not every one. The sample lists about 140,000 clones, around 84% seen once, with roughly 8.7% in the top ten. Sequencing used peripheral blood. All receptors derive from a woman aged 55-75 years with acute or convalescent COVID-19.

This clone was recorded a few times. CDR3 DNA sequence: TGTGCCAGCAGCCAAGGTCGTATCTCAGGCACAGATACGCAGTATTTT. This encodes CASSQGRISGTDTQYF. This chain uses TRBV4-2 with TRBJ2-3; D gene uncertain. Germline lookup yields CDR1 LGHNA and CDR2 YNFKEQ. Deletions cut 1 base from V and 1 base from J, with 12 bases between. The length of the CDR3 is 16 residues.

This clone was observed once. V gene TRBV27 combines with J gene TRBJ1-5, with 11 bases lining up with TRBD1. The CDR3 is 15 amino acids. CDR1 is MNHEY and CDR2 is SMNVEV in the germline V gene (reference sequence). V gave up 4 bases and J gave up 7 bases; unmatched junction bases: 6. The DNA of the CDR3 is TGTGCCAGCAGTTCGGACAGGGGGCGAGACCAGCCCCAGCATTTT. Protein product: CASSSDRGRDQPQHF.

The CDR3 protein is CASSDRRVSNYNEQFF. The CDR3 DNA is TGTGCCAGCAGCGACCGGAGGGTCTCGAACTACAATGAGCAGTTCTTC. This chain connects TRBV11-3 to TRBJ2-1; D may be TRBD2 (6 bases). From germline, CDR1 is SGHNT and CDR2 YENEEA. The CDR3 is 16 amino acids. The ends were cut back, 5 bases at V and 3 bases at J, with 17 bases in the middle.

The J gene is TRBJ1-3, the V gene TRBV5-6; the D is unclear. The V gene's germline CDR1 is SGHDT and CDR2 YYEEEE. Deletions cut 4 bases from V and 2 bases from J, with 13 bases between. This CDR3 region has 15 residues. The CDR3 nucleotides are TGTGCCAGCAGCCATCTGGTGAGGGCTGGAAACACCATATATTTT. This codes for CASSHLVRAGNTIYF.

J is TRBJ2-5 and V is TRBV11-3; 9 positions match TRBD1. The germline CDR1 and CDR2 sequences are SGHNT and YENEEA. This CDR3 is built from 15 residues. V shed 3 bases and J 4 bases; nucleotides not matched to a gene: 6. This chain's CDR3 is CASSFPTTGGETQYF. The CDR3 coding sequence is TGTGCCAGCAGCTTCCCGACGACAGGGGGAGAGACCCAGTACTTC.

The CDR3 DNA follows: TGTGCCACCAGCAGGCTAGGAGGGGAATCCTACGAGCAGTACTTC. Translating gives CATSRLGGESYEQYF. The chain has TRBV15 and TRBJ2-7; TRBD2 might be the D (6 bases). This CDR3 comprises 15 residues. V lost 3 bases, J lost 1 base, and 13 bases lay in between. CDR1 LNHNV and CDR2 YYDKDF come from the germline V gene (reference sequence).

The V and J genes are TRBV19 and TRBJ2-3; possible D gene TRBD2, 5 bases. The CDR3 totals 14 residues. Looked up from germline, CDR1 is LNHDA and CDR2 is SQIVND (reference sequence). V was cut by 7 bases and J by 2 bases, with 13 bases left in between. The CDR3: CASNGIGVTDTQYF. The CDR3 region has the DNA TGTGCCAGTAACGGGATCGGAGTCACAGATACGCAGTATTTT.

The genes are TRBV27 and TRBJ1-1; TRBD1 is a possible D gene (6 bases). With 5 bases removed from V and 0 bases from J, the gap between germline ends came to 10 bases. The CDR3 runs to 14 residues. Per the germline V gene, CDR1 is MNHEY and CDR2 is SMNVEV (reference sequence). For the CDR3, the DNA is TGTGCCAGCAGTCCGTGGACAGTGAACACTGAAGCTTTCTTT. It codes for CASSPWTVNTEAFF.

The gene calls are TRBV10-2 and TRBJ1-5; D is unclear. This CDR3 has 13 residues. The V end lost 8 bases, the J end lost 0 bases, and 8 bases lay between the germline ends. The germline CDR1 and CDR2 sequences are WSHSY and SAAADI. This CDR3 is CASRVNSNQPQHF. In DNA form, the CDR3 reads TGCGCCAGCCGAGTAAATAGCAATCAGCCCCAGCATTTT.

The rearrangement links TRBV10-3 to TRBJ1-3; perhaps TRBD1 as D (6 bases). CDR3 length equals 15 residues. V lost 6 bases, J lost 0 bases, and 12 bases lay in between. In germline, CDR1 is ENHRY, CDR2 SYGVKD. CDR3 sequence (DNA): TGTGCCATCAGGGGAACAGGGATCTCTGGAAACACCATATATTTT. Translated: CAIRGTGISGNTIYF.

The V and J genes are TRBV5-1 and TRBJ2-3; D perhaps matches TRBD1 (6 bases). Deletions cut 0 bases from V and 2 bases from J, with 19 bases between. The CDR3 runs to 18 residues. Germline V gene data show CDR1 as SGHRS and CDR2 as YFSETQ. The CDR3 coding sequence is TGCGCCAGCAGCTTGGTCGCTTTGGACAGAATATTCACAGATACGCAGTATTTT. Residues: CASSLVALDRIFTDTQYF.

The V call is TRBV30, the J call TRBJ1-2; TRBD1 agrees at 8 bases. The V segment lost 3 bases and the J segment 4 bases; nucleotides outside the gene matches: 7. Per the germline V gene, CDR1 is GTSNPN and CDR2 is SVGIG (reference sequence). CDR3 length: 14 residues. The DNA of the CDR3 is TGTGCCTGGAGCGGGACAGGCTTTGTCTATGGCTACACCTTC. This codes for CAWSGTGFVYGYTF. Full variable domain (rest looked up from reference TRBV30 and TRBJ1-2): SQTIHQWPATLVQPVGSPLSLECTVEGTSNPNLYWYRQAAGRGLQLLFYSVGIGQISSEVPQNLSASRPQDRQFILSSKKLLLSDSGFYLCAWSGTGFVYGYTFGSGTRLTVV.

For the CDR3, the DNA is TGTGCCAGCAGCTTAGTGGCGGGGGGGCAAGAGACCCAGTACTTC. It is translated as CASSLVAGGQETQYF. V usage is TRBV7-8 and J usage is TRBJ2-5, with 9 bases matching TRBD2. Germline V CDR1 and CDR2: SGHVS, FQNEAQ. The V gene end was trimmed by 1 base and the J gene end by 2 bases; junction bases not matched to a gene: 2. The CDR3 is 15 residues long.

The gene calls are TRBV5-6 and TRBJ1-1; TRBD1 might be the D (5 bases). This CDR3 spans 13 amino acids. Per the germline V gene, CDR1 is SGHDT and CDR2 is YYEEEE. The V gene lost 1 base and the J gene lost 7 bases, with 11 bases spanning the gap. Here the CDR3 reads CASSLSGIDEAFF. CDR3 nucleotide sequence: TGTGCCAGCAGCTTGTCAGGGATCGATGAAGCTTTCTTT.

The chain carries TRBV12-2 and TRBJ1-2; the table gives TRBD1 as D, unverified against the DNA. TRBV12-2 is marked as a pseudogene. The CDR3 is made up of 22 amino acids. The CDR3 DNA sequence: TGTGCAAGTCGCACTCTATTTTTTCCAGGGGAAAGCTCATCCCCACGTTTCTATGGCTACACCTTC. Translation gives CASRTLFFPGESSSPRFYGYTF.

J is TRBJ1-5 and V is TRBV19; the D is unclear. V lost 8 bases and J 1 base, leaving 12 bases between the germline ends. Germline CDR1 reads LNHDA; CDR2 reads SQIVND (reference sequence). This CDR3 contains 14 residues. CDR3 nucleotides: TGTGCCAGTGATAGAGGGCACAGCAATCAGCCCCAGCATTTT. Amino acids: CASDRGHSNQPQHF. The whole variable domain, remainder taken from reference TRBV19 and TRBJ1-5, is DGGITQSPKYLFRKEGQNVTLSCEQNLNHDAMYWYRQDPGQGLRLIYYSQIVNDFQKGDIAEGYSVSREKKESFPLTVTSAQKNPTAFYLCASDRGHSNQPQHFGDGTRLSIL.

This chain uses TRBV27 with TRBJ1-2; 7 nucleotides match TRBD1. The CDR3 sequence is 16 residues long. V lost 5 bases, J lost 4 bases, and 13 bases stayed unmatched. In germline, CDR1 is MNHEY, CDR2 SMNVEV (reference sequence). The DNA for the CDR3 is TGTGCCAGCAGTCCCTACCAACAGGGGATGGGCTATGGCTACACCTTC. Translated: CASSPYQQGMGYGYTF.

This clone was detected a few times. The chain employs TRBV6-5 and TRBJ1-1; tentative D call: TRBD1 (6 bases). V gave up 2 bases and J gave up 0 bases, with 7 bases separating them. This CDR3 is built from 14 residues. In germline, CDR1 is MNHEY, CDR2 SVGAGI. The CDR3 loop is CASSYGTLNTEAFF. The CDR3 coding sequence is TGTGCCAGCAGTTACGGGACACTGAACACTGAAGCTTTCTTT.

The chain uses TRBV27 and TRBJ2-7; D unclear. With 3 bases removed from V and 0 bases from J, the gap between germline ends came to 12 bases. Germline CDR1 reads MNHEY; CDR2 reads SMNVEV (reference sequence). The CDR3 has 15 amino acids. The CDR3 loop is CASSFTGRSSYEQYF. The CDR3 nucleotides read TGTGCCAGCAGTTTCACTGGGCGCAGCTCCTACGAGCAGTACTTC.